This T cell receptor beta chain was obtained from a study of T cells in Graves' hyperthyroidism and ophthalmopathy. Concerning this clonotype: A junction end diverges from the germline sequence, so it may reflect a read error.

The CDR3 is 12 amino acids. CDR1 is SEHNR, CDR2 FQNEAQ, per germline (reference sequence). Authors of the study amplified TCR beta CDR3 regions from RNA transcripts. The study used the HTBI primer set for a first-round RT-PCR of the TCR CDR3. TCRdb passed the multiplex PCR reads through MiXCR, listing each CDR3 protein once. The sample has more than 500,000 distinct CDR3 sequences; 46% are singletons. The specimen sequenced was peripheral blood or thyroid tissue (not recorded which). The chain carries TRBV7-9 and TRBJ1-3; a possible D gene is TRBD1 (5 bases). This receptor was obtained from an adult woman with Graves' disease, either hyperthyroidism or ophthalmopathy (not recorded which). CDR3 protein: CASSREPTAIYF. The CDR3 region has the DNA TGCGCCAGCAGCCGAGAACCGACAGCCATATATTTT.